One sample yielded the 18 T cell receptor beta chains listed below, sequenced in a study of blood T cell repertoires in COVID-19. Only in-frame clones appear in the TCRdb table, and some are missing; sequencing was by immunoSEQ multiplex PCR. The table has under 350,000 clones, 70% to 90% seen once; the top ten hold 4% to 5%. Sequencing was done on a sample of PBMCs or T cells enriched from blood (not recorded which). The receptors stem from a woman between 40 and 55 years old with acute COVID-19.

The chain has TRBV6-6 and TRBJ1-5; TRBD1 agrees at 8 bases. The germline gives CDR1 MNHNY, CDR2 SVGAGI (reference sequence). Germline trimming cut 2 bases from V and 3 bases from J; bases unmatched to any gene: 3. The CDR3 length is 15 residues. The CDR3 loop is CASSYRGQANQPQHF. For the CDR3, the DNA is TGTGCCAGCAGTTACCGGGGACAGGCCAATCAGCCCCAGCATTTT.

This rearrangement joins TRBV29-1 to TRBJ2-5, with TRBD1 matching 10 bases. J lost 5 bases, V lost 6 bases, and 9 bases had no gene match. This CDR3 region has 14 residues. Germline CDR1 and CDR2: SQVTM and ANQGSEA. CDR3 amino acids: CSVGGTGVGETQYF. The CDR3 nucleotides are TGCAGCGTAGGAGGGACAGGGGTTGGGGAGACCCAGTACTTC.

CDR3 amino acids: CAISETGGHGNQPQHF. The CDR3 coding sequence is TGTGCCATCAGTGAGACGGGTGGACACGGCAATCAGCCCCAGCATTTT. The rearrangement joins TRBV10-3 to TRBJ1-5; perhaps TRBD1 as D (5 bases). Germline CDR1 ENHRY, CDR2 SYGVKD. The CDR3 runs to 16 residues. Trimming cost V 2 bases and J 2 bases, with 13 bases left between them.

The chain links TRBV28 to TRBJ2-1, with D unclear. This CDR3 is built from 15 residues. V was trimmed by 6 bases and J by 3 bases, leaving 15 bases between them. The germline CDR1 and CDR2 sequences are MDHEN and SYDVKM. CDR3 protein: CASSHPRLVYNEQFF. The CDR3, as DNA: TGTGCCAGCAGCCACCCCCGGTTAGTCTACAATGAGCAGTTCTTC.

The chain joins TRBV19 to TRBJ2-2; 7 nucleotides match TRBD1. This CDR3 has 16 amino acids. CDR1 LNHDA and CDR2 SQIVND come from the germline V gene (reference sequence). J gave up 0 bases and V 3 bases, and 4 bases lay outside the gene matches. The CDR3 loop is CASSMDRKTNTGELFF. The DNA of the CDR3 is TGTGCCAGTAGTATGGACAGGAAGACGAACACCGGGGAGCTGTTTTTT.

The V gene is TRBV5-4, the J gene TRBJ2-1; D remains unclear. Germline V lookup: CDR1 SGHNT, CDR2 YYREEE (reference sequence). Trimming removed 4 bases at V and 10 bases at J, with 15 bases between. This CDR3 is built from 13 residues. Here the CDR3 DNA reads TGTGCCAGCAGCGCCGACTCGGGTGGCGAGCAGTTCTTC. The encoded protein is CASSADSGGEQFF.

V gene TRBV21-1 combines with J gene TRBJ2-7; no DNA check was done on the table's D call, TRBD1. TRBV21-1 is a documented pseudogene. This CDR3 has 19 amino acids. This chain's CDR3 is CASSKDIVPGQGFSYEQYF. The DNA for the CDR3 is TGTGCCAGCAGCAAAGACATTGTCCCGGGACAGGGGTTCTCCTACGAGCAGTACTTC.

V is TRBV5-1 and J is TRBJ2-1; TRBD2 aligns across 15 bases. There are 16 residues in the CDR3. With 4 bases clipped from V and 7 bases from J, the junction kept 6 bases outside the gene matches. Germline V gives CDR1 SGHRS, CDR2 YFSETQ. The CDR3 region has the DNA TGCGCCAGCAGCCGAGACGGGACTAGCGGGAGGAATGAGCAGTTCTTC. It encodes CASSRDGTSGRNEQFF. Variable domain in full (rest from reference TRBV5-1 and TRBJ2-1): KAGVTQTPRYLIKTRGQQVTLSCSPISGHRSVSWYQQTPGQGLQFLFEYFSETQRNKGNFPGRFSGRQFSNSRSEMNVSTLELGDSALYLCASSRDGTSGRNEQFFGPGTRLTVL.

The genes are TRBV28 and TRBJ1-2; 9 bases are a match to TRBD1. The CDR3 totals 16 residues. V was pared by 2 bases and J by 4 bases, with 8 bases of the junction left unmatched. Germline-derived CDR1 and CDR2 are MDHEN and SYDVKM. The CDR3 region has the DNA TGTGCCAGCAGTTTAGTTCCGGGACAGGGTCCCTATGGCTACACCTTC. Its translation: CASSLVPGQGPYGYTF.

This chain uses TRBV19 with TRBJ1-1, with D uncertain. The V end was cut by 5 bases, the J end by 0 bases, with 10 bases between. There are 14 residues in the CDR3. Germline lookup yields CDR1 LNHDA and CDR2 SQIVND (reference sequence). The CDR3 DNA reads TGTGCCAGTAGTGTCGGTCGGTTGAACACTGAAGCTTTCTTT. Translation gives CASSVGRLNTEAFF.

The gene calls are TRBV27 and TRBJ2-4, with a possible D match to TRBD1 (6 bases). Trimming cost V 1 base and J 5 bases, with 12 bases left between them. Germline CDR1 reads MNHEY; CDR2 reads SMNVEV (reference sequence). The CDR3 length is 15 residues. CDR3 amino acids: CASSLFEQGQNIQYF. The CDR3 DNA reads as TGTGCCAGCAGTTTATTTGAACAGGGCCAAAACATTCAGTACTTC.

CDR3 sequence: CASSLDLAGDFSGSQYF. The CDR3 DNA reads TGTGCCAGCAGTTTGGACTTAGCGGGAGATTTTTCAGGGTCCCAGTACTTC. The chain is built from TRBV6-2 or TRBV6-3 and TRBJ2-5, with 9 positions matching TRBD2. In germline, CDR1 is MNHEY, CDR2 SVGEGT. This CDR3 contains 17 residues. The V gene end was trimmed by 4 bases and the J gene end by 9 bases; junction bases not matched to a gene: 18.

V usage is TRBV18 and J usage is TRBJ1-2; TRBD1 is a possible D gene (5 bases). This CDR3 has 16 amino acids. Trimming took off 2 bases at V and 3 bases at J, with 16 bases between the two ends. Germline-derived CDR1 and CDR2 are KGHSH and LQKENI. CDR3 coding DNA: TGTGCCAGCTCACCAGGGCAGGGCGGTATTCACTATGGCTACACCTTC. Its protein is CASSPGQGGIHYGYTF. Variable domain in full (rest from reference TRBV18 and TRBJ1-2): NAGVMQNPRHLVRRRGQEARLRCSPMKGHSHVYWYRQLPEEGLKFMVYLQKENIIDESGMPKERFSAEFPKEGPSILRIQQVVRGDSAAYFCASSPGQGGIHYGYTFGSGTRLTVV.

This chain joins TRBV4-3 and TRBJ2-7; 9 positions agree with TRBD1. Germline lookup yields CDR1 LGHNA and CDR2 YSLEER. The CDR3 totals 16 residues. The V and J ends lost 3 bases and 4 bases, in that order; junction bases with no gene match: 10. DNA for the CDR3: TGCGCCAGCAGCCAGGGGGCCGGGACAGGGATATACGAGCAGTACTTC. This encodes CASSQGAGTGIYEQYF.

This clone has a single count. Since a much larger clone is just one base distant, this may be a read error. J is TRBJ2-5 and V is TRBV5-4, with 9 bases that match TRBD1. The V gene end was trimmed by 4 bases and the J gene end by 1 base; junction bases not matched to a gene: 2. The CDR3 length is 14 residues. Germline CDR1 SGHNT, CDR2 YYREEE (reference sequence). The CDR3 spells CASSPTGGQETQYF. The CDR3 nucleotides read TGTGCCAGCAGCCCGACAGGGGGCCAAGAGACCCAGTACTTC. Full variable domain (rest looked up from reference TRBV5-4 and TRBJ2-5): ETGVTQSPTHLIKTRGQQVTLRCSSQSGHNTVSWYQQALGQGPQFIFQYYREEENGRGNFPPRFSGLQFPNYSSELNVNALELDDSALYLCASSPTGGQETQYFGPGTRLLVL.

V gene TRBV5-1 combines with J gene TRBJ1-5; the match to TRBD1 covers 9 bases. Germline lookup yields CDR1 SGHRS and CDR2 YFSETQ. V lost 0 bases, J lost 6 bases, and 4 bases stayed unmatched. This CDR3 is 15 amino acids long. The CDR3 is CASSLEGTGSQPQHF. DNA of the CDR3: TGCGCCAGCAGCTTGGAAGGGACAGGGAGTCAGCCCCAGCATTTT. The variable domain in full, completed from reference TRBV5-1 and TRBJ1-5, reads KAGVTQTPRYLIKTRGQQVTLSCSPISGHRSVSWYQQTPGQGLQFLFEYFSETQRNKGNFPGRFSGRQFSNSRSEMNVSTLELGDSALYLCASSLEGTGSQPQHFGDGTRLSIL.

This clone was detected a few times. The chain recombines TRBV4-2 with TRBJ2-7; D is perhaps TRBD1 (6 bases). The CDR3 totals 18 residues. V gave up 0 bases and J gave up 1 base, with 19 bases separating them. Looked up from germline, CDR1 is LGHNA and CDR2 is YNFKEQ. The chain's CDR3 is CASSQDWSPGTRSYEQYF. The CDR3 DNA reads TGTGCCAGCAGCCAAGATTGGAGCCCCGGGACACGGTCCTACGAGCAGTACTTC.

The chain joins TRBV2 to TRBJ1-2, with 8 bases fitting TRBD1. The trim removed 7 bases at V and 1 base at J, leaving 5 bases unmatched. This CDR3 comprises 14 residues. Germline V gene lookup returns CDR1 SNHLY and CDR2 FYNNEI. CDR3 loop: CASTVGQVNYGYTF. DNA for the CDR3: TGTGCCAGCACCGTGGGACAGGTTAACTATGGCTACACCTTC. Full variable domain (remainder filled in from reference TRBV2 and TRBJ1-2): EPEVTQTPSHQVTQMGQEVILRCVPISNHLYFYWYRQILGQKVEFLVSFYNNEISEKSEIFDDQFSVERPDGSNFTLKIRSTKLEDSAMYFCASTVGQVNYGYTFGSGTRLTVV.